A single sample is the source of the 17 T cell receptor beta chains below, sequenced in a study of radiotherapy plus CTLA-4 blockade in lung cancer. The data were produced by immunoSEQ multiplex PCR, yet TCRdb's version contains in-frame clones alone and is incomplete. The sample holds over 30,000 clones, approximately 79% seen once. Sequencing used peripheral blood, obtained from a patient treated with radiotherapy plus ipilimumab. The origin of the receptors is a human donor with non-small cell lung cancer that progressed on radiotherapy plus ipilimumab.

V and J are TRBV10-3 and TRBJ2-5, with TRBD2 matching 8 bases. The CDR3 consists of 16 residues. Germline CDR1 and CDR2: ENHRY and SYGVKD. The V segment lost 10 bases and the J segment 0 bases; nucleotides outside the gene matches: 13. The DNA of the CDR3 is TGTGCCAGTCGAGGGGAGCGGGGGAAAAACCAAGAGACCCAGTACTTC. Protein product: CASRGERGKNQETQYF.

The CDR3 loop is CASGLSPTGSTPDGYTF. The CDR3 DNA is TGTGCTAGTGGTTTGTCCCCGACGGGGTCGACCCCGGATGGCTACACCTTC. The gene calls are TRBV12-5 and TRBJ1-2; D is unresolved. The CDR3 totals 17 residues. The germline V and J ends were trimmed by 2 bases and 6 bases, with 22 bases remaining between them. Germline CDR1 reads LGHNT; CDR2 reads FRNRAP.

The genes are TRBV19 and TRBJ1-2, with D tentatively TRBD1 (6 bases). The V and J ends lost 3 bases and 4 bases respectively, with 18 bases between them. The CDR3 runs to 16 residues. Per germline, CDR1 LNHDA and CDR2 SQIVND (reference sequence). CDR3 sequence: CASSIEGGDSPYGYTF. CDR3 in DNA: TGTGCCAGTAGTATTGAAGGGGGAGACAGCCCCTATGGCTACACCTTC.

J is TRBJ1-2 and V is TRBV5-4; unclear D gene. The germline gives CDR1 SGHNT, CDR2 YYREEE (reference sequence). Trimming removed 1 base at V and 4 bases at J, with 8 bases between. This CDR3 region has 13 residues. The DNA of the CDR3 is TGTGCCAGCAGCTTGAGAGGTGTCTATGGCTACACCTTC. Translating gives CASSLRGVYGYTF. Together with reference TRBV5-4 and TRBJ1-2, the CDR3 gives the full variable domain: ETGVTQSPTHLIKTRGQQVTLRCSSQSGHNTVSWYQQALGQGPQFIFQYYREEENGRGNFPPRFSGLQFPNYSSELNVNALELDDSALYLCASSLRGVYGYTFGSGTRLTVV.

The genes are TRBV11-2 and TRBJ1-4; 10 bases are a match to TRBD1. Trimming removed 1 base from V and 6 bases from J; junction bases left unmatched: 8. The CDR3 length is 17 residues. Germline V lookup: CDR1 SGHAT, CDR2 FQNNGV. The CDR3 bases are TGTGCCAGCAGCTTAGGCGTGATCGGGACAGGGGATGAAAAACTGTTTTTT. This codes for CASSLGVIGTGDEKLFF.

This clone was seen only a few times. The rearrangement links TRBV13 to TRBJ2-3; D is undetermined. CDR1 and CDR2 (germline): PRHDT, FYEKMQ (reference sequence). The length of the CDR3 is 13 residues. The V end lost 1 base, the J end lost 6 bases, and 8 bases lay between the germline ends. The CDR3 DNA sequence: TGTGCCAGCAGCTTAGACTATTCCGATACGCAGTATTTT. Its protein is CASSLDYSDTQYF.

V and J are TRBV4-1 and TRBJ1-2, with 9 bases that match TRBD1. This CDR3 has 14 residues. The germline V gene has CDR1 MGHRA and CDR2 YSYEKL. Unmatched junction bases numbered 4, after V lost 4 bases and J lost 4 bases. As DNA, the CDR3 is TGCGCCAGCAGCCCCGGGACAGGGACCTATGGCTACACCTTC. It specifies CASSPGTGTYGYTF.

The chain couples TRBV7-8 to TRBJ2-2; 12 nucleotides match TRBD1. With V trimmed by 3 bases and J by 7 bases, 3 bases remained unmatched. This CDR3 spans 15 amino acids. Germline V gene sequence: CDR1 SGHVS, CDR2 FQNEAQ. DNA for the CDR3: TGTGCCAGCAGCTTGGGACAGGGGGCCGGCGGGGAGCTGTTTTTT. Its protein product is CASSLGQGAGGELFF.

The rearrangement uses TRBV11-2 and TRBJ2-6; D might be TRBD1 (6 bases). The CDR3 contains 16 residues. Trimming left V 5 bases short and J 4 bases short, with 15 bases between. CDR1 SGHAT and CDR2 FQNNGV come from the germline V gene. The CDR3 DNA sequence: TGTGCCAGCAGCCCGACAGGTGCCTCCGGGGCCAACGTCCTGACTTTC. It translates to CASSPTGASGANVLTF.

This clone was observed a few times. This chain uses TRBV2 with TRBJ1-5; D remains unclear. Trimming stripped 10 bases from V and 0 bases from J, with 10 bases between. Germline values: CDR1 SNHLY, CDR2 FYNNEI. The CDR3 spans 13 residues. The CDR3 DNA reads TGTGCCACAGACAACGATAGCAATCAGCCCCAGCATTTT. Translating gives CATDNDSNQPQHF.

The V call is TRBV6-1, the J call TRBJ1-1; D is perhaps TRBD1 (6 bases). CDR1 is MNHNS, CDR2 SASEGT, per germline. This CDR3 spans 11 amino acids. The germline V and J ends were trimmed by 4 bases and 11 bases, with 11 bases remaining between them. The CDR3 loop is CASSGTERAFF. The CDR3 coding sequence is TGTGCCAGCAGTGGGACAGAGCGGGCTTTCTTT.

CDR3 sequence: CASSLLAGSTGELFF. As DNA, the CDR3 is TGTGCCAGCAGCTTATTAGCGGGCAGCACCGGGGAGCTGTTTTTT. The genes are TRBV7-9 and TRBJ2-2; 7 nucleotides match TRBD2. This CDR3 comprises 15 residues. Germline CDR1 SEHNR, CDR2 FQNEAQ (reference sequence). J was trimmed by 4 bases and V by 2 bases; bases with no gene match: 4.

The V call is TRBV7-3, the J call TRBJ2-1; 7 bases align to TRBD1. V lost 2 bases and J lost 0; bases outside the gene matches: 19. CDR1 SGHTA and CDR2 FQGTGA come from the germline V gene. This CDR3 spans 21 amino acids. CDR3 residues: CASSLLAYRLRTGVSYNEQFF. CDR3 bases: TGTGCCAGCAGCTTATTGGCATACCGACTCCGGACAGGCGTCTCCTACAATGAGCAGTTCTTC. The full variable domain, rest sourced from reference TRBV7-3 and TRBJ2-1, is GAGVSQTPSNKVTEKGKYVELRCDPISGHTALYWYRQSLGQGPEFLIYFQGTGAADDSGLPNDRFFAVRPEGSVSTLKIQRTERGDSAVYLCASSLLAYRLRTGVSYNEQFFGPGTRLTVL.

This clone was seen a single time. The chain carries TRBV21-1 and TRBJ2-7; TRBD2, the table's D call, lacks a check against the DNA. TRBV21-1 is an annotated pseudogene. The CDR3 is 17 amino acids. The CDR3 is CASSSRWAGMTSTEQYF. CDR3 nucleotide sequence: TGTGCCAGCAGCTCCAGGTGGGCGGGGATGACTTCCACCGAGCAGTACTTC.

The table lists this clone with a few counts. This chain uses TRBV6-1 with TRBJ1-6; D is undetermined. V dropped 7 bases and J dropped 0 bases, with 10 bases sitting between them. From germline, CDR1 is MNHNS and CDR2 SASEGT. CDR3 length: 15 residues. The DNA of the CDR3 is TGTGCCAGCACGTTCGGGAGCTCCTATAATTCACCCCTCCACTTT. Translating gives CASTFGSSYNSPLHF.

CDR3 in DNA: TGTGCCAGTACCTTTTCGGGGGGTCAGGCTGAAGCTTTCTTT. Translation gives CASTFSGGQAEAFF. This chain links TRBV19 with TRBJ1-1; perhaps TRBD1 as D (5 bases). The CDR3 extends over 14 amino acids. With 7 bases removed from V and 6 bases from J, the gap between germline ends came to 18 bases. CDR1 is LNHDA and CDR2 is SQIVND in the germline V gene (reference sequence).

The rearrangement uses TRBV14 and TRBJ2-7; D is possibly TRBD1 (5 bases). V gave up 1 base and J gave up 4 bases, with 14 bases separating them. Per germline, CDR1 SGHDN and CDR2 FVKESK. The CDR3 has 15 residues. The CDR3: CASSQGQLPLYEQYF. The CDR3 nucleotides are TGTGCCAGCAGCCAAGGACAGCTACCCCTGTACGAGCAGTACTTC.